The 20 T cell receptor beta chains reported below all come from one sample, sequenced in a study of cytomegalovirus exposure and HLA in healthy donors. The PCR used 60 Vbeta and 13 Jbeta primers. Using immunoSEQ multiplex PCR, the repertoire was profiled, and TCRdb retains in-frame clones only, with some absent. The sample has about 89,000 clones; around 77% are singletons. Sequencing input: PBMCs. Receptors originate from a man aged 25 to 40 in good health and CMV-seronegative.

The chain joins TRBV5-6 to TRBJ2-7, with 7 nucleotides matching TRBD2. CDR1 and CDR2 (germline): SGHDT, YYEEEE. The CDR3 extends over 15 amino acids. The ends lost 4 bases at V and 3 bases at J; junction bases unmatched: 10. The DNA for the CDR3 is TGTGCCAGCAGCCCGGCGGGGGTTAGTGTCTACGAGCAGTACTTC. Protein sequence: CASSPAGVSVYEQYF.

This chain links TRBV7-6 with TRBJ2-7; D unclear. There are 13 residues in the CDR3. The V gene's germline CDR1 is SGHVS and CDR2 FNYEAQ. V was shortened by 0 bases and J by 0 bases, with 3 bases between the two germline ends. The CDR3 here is CASSLALSYEQYF. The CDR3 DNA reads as TGTGCCAGCAGCTTAGCTCTCTCCTACGAGCAGTACTTC.

CDR3 in DNA: TGCGCCAGCAGCCAAGACAGCGGGGGGTCGGGGGCGCAAGAGACCCAGTACTTC. This encodes CASSQDSGGSGAQETQYF. The chain uses TRBV4-3 and TRBJ2-5; TRBD2 matches at 9 bases. The CDR3 covers 18 residues. Germline assignment: CDR1 LGHNA and CDR2 YSLEER. The trim removed 0 bases at V and 2 bases at J, leaving 10 bases unmatched.

The CDR3 is CASSQGSRQNEQFF. The CDR3 coding sequence is TGTGCCAGCAGCCAAGGTTCCCGACAGAATGAGCAGTTCTTC. This rearrangement joins TRBV4-2 to TRBJ2-1, with a possible D match to TRBD1 (5 bases). Trimming took off 1 base at V and 7 bases at J, with 11 bases between the two ends. Germline V CDR1 and CDR2: LGHNA, YNFKEQ. This CDR3 spans 14 amino acids.

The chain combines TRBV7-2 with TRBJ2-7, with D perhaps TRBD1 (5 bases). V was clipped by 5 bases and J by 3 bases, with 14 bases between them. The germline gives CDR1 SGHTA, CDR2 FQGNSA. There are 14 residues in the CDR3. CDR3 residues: CASSERQFNYEQYF. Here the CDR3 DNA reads TGTGCCAGCAGCGAAAGACAGTTCAACTACGAGCAGTACTTC.

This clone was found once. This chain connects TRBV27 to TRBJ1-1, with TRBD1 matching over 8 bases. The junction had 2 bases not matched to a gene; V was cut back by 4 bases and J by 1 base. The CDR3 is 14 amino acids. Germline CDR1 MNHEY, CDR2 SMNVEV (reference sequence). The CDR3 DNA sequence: TGTGCCAGCAGTTCAGGGGGCCCGAACACTGAAGCTTTCTTT. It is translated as CASSSGGPNTEAFF.

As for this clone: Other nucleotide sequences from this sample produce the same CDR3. The CDR3, as DNA: TGTGCCAGCAGCTACACAGATACGCAGTATTTT. As protein: CASSYTDTQYF. This rearrangement joins TRBV2 to TRBJ2-3; D not resolved. Germline V gene sequence: CDR1 SNHLY, CDR2 FYNNEI. V was shortened by 6 bases and J by 2 bases, with 3 bases between the two germline ends. This CDR3 spans 11 amino acids.

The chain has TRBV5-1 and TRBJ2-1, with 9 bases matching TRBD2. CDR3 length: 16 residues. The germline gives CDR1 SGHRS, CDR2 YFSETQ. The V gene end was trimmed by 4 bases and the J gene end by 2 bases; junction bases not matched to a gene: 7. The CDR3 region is CASSPLAGVAYNEQFF. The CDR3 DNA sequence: TGCGCCAGCAGCCCGTTAGCGGGAGTCGCCTACAATGAGCAGTTCTTC. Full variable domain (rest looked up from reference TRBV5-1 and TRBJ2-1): KAGVTQTPRYLIKTRGQQVTLSCSPISGHRSVSWYQQTPGQGLQFLFEYFSETQRNKGNFPGRFSGRQFSNSRSEMNVSTLELGDSALYLCASSPLAGVAYNEQFFGPGTRLTVL.

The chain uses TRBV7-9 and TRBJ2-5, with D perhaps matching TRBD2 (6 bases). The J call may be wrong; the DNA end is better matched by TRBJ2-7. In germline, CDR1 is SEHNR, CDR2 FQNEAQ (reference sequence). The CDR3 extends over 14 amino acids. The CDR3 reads CASSPTSTRDEQYF. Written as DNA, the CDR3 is TGTGCCAGCAGCCCGACTAGTACTCGAGACGAGCAGTACTTC.

CDR3 nucleotides: TGTGCCTGGAACTTTCCTGGGACAGGGCGAGAAAAACTGTTTTTT. Translated, it gives CAWNFPGTGREKLFF. The J gene is TRBJ1-4, the V gene TRBV30; 9 bases align to TRBD1. This CDR3 has 15 amino acids. Trimming removed 4 bases from V and 8 bases from J; junction bases left unmatched: 11. Germline assignment: CDR1 GTSNPN and CDR2 SVGIG (reference sequence).

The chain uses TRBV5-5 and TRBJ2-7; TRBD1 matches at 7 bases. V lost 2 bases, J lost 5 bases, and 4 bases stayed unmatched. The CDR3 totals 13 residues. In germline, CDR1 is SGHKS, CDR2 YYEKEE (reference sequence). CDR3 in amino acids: CASSFTGDDEQYF. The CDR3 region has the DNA TGTGCCAGCAGCTTTACAGGGGACGACGAGCAGTACTTC. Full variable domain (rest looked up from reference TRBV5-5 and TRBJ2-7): DAGVTQSPTHLIKTRGQQVTLRCSPISGHKSVSWYQQVLGQGPQFIFQYYEKEERGRGNFPDRFSARQFPNYSSELNVNALLLGDSALYLCASSFTGDDEQYFGPGTRLTVT.

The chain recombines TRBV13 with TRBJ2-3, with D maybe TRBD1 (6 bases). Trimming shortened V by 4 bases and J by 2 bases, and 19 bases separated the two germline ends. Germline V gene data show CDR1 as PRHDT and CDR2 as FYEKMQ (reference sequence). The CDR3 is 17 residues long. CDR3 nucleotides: TGTGCCAGCAGCTCTCGACAGGCCTTAAGCCCCACAGATACGCAGTATTTT. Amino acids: CASSSRQALSPTDTQYF.

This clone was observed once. CDR3 residues: CASQKQGGLNSPLHF. CDR3 sequence (DNA): TGTGCCAGTCAAAAACAGGGCGGGCTTAATTCACCCCTCCACTTT. The genes are TRBV19 and TRBJ1-6; a possible D gene is TRBD1 (6 bases). Germline CDR1 is LNHDA and CDR2 is SQIVND (reference sequence). The length of the CDR3 is 15 residues. Trimming shortened V by 8 bases and J by 6 bases, and 17 bases separated the two germline ends.

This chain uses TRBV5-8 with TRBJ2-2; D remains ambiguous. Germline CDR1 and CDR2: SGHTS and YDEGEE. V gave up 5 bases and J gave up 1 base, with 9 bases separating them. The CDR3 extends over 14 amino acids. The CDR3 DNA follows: TGTGCCAGCAGGGGCCGAGAGAACACCGGGGAGCTGTTTTTT. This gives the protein CASRGRENTGELFF. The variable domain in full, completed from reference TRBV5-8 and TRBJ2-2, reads EAGVTQSPTHLIKTRGQQATLRCSPISGHTSVYWYQQALGLGLQFLLWYDEGEERNRGNFPPRFSGRQFPNYSSELNVNALELEDSALYLCASRGRENTGELFFGEGSRLTVL.

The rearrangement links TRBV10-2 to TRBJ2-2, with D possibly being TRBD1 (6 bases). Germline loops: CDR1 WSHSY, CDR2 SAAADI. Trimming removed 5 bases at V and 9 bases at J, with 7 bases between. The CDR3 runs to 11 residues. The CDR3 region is CASSRGRELFF. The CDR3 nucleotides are TGCGCCAGCAGTAGGGGGAGGGAGCTGTTTTTT.

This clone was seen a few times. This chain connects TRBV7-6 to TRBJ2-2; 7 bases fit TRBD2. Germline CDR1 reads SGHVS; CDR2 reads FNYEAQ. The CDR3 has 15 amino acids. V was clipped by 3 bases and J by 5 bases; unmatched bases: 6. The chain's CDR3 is CASSFRQGGTGELFF. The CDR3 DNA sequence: TGTGCCAGCAGCTTTAGGCAGGGAGGGACCGGGGAGCTGTTTTTT.

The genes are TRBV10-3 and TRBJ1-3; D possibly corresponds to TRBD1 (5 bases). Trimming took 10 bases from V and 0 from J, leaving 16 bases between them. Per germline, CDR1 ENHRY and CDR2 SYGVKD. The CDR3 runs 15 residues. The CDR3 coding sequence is TGTGCCACTCAGGCAGGGATCGACTCTGGAAACACCATATATTTT. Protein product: CATQAGIDSGNTIYF.

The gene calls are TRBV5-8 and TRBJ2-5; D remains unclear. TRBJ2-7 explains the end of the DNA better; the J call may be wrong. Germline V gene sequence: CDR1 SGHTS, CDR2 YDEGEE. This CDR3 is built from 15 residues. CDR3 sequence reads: CASSLPFMGSYEQYF. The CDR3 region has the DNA TGTGCCAGCAGCTTACCTTTTATGGGCTCCTACGAGCAGTACTTC.

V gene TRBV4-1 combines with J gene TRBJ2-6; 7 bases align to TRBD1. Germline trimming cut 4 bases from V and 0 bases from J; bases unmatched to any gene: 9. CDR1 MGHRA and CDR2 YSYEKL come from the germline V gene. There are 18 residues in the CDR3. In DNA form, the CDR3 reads TGCGCCAGCAGCCCCTCTCGGACAGGCCTCTCTGGGGCCAACGTCCTGACTTTC. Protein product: CASSPSRTGLSGANVLTF.

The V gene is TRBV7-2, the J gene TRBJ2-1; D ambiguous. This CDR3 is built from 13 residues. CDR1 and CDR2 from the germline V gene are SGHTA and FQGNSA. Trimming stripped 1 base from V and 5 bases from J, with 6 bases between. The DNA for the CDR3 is TGTGCCAGCAGCTTAGGAGAAAACAATGAGCAGTTCTTC. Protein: CASSLGENNEQFF.